The rows below give T cell receptor beta chains drawn from one sample of a study of T-cell memory formation after mild COVID-19. A single record per CDR3 protein comes from TCRdb applying MiXCR to the 5' RACE reads. The sample lists about 400,000 distinct CDR3 sequences, more than 20% occurring once. Material: PBMCs or a T cell subset sorted from them (not recorded which). These receptors were collected from an adult woman who had mild COVID-19 (a few samples of this study predate the infection). Cell type and time point are not known. Each CDR3 is given with its conserved first and last residue. Each record gives: D gene, V gene, J gene, clone size, CDR3 DNA, CDR3 protein. A D gene is named only where the DNA matches it firmly. Where a row states a size, it is once, few, many or the class of an expanded clone; other rows omit it.

d_call: -
v_call: TRBV5-1
j_call: TRBJ2-7
clone_size: -
cdr3_nt: TGCGCCAGCAGCTTCGACGGAACCCTCTACGAGCAGTACTTC
cdr3_aa: CASSFDGTLYEQYF

d_call: TRBD2
v_call: TRBV10-3
j_call: TRBJ2-3
clone_size: once
cdr3_nt: TGTGCCAGCCGGGACTACACAGATACGCAGTATTTT
cdr3_aa: CASRDYTDTQYF

d_call: -
v_call: TRBV4-1
j_call: TRBJ1-2
clone_size: -
cdr3_nt: TGCGCCAGCAGCCAAGATCTCCGCAGGGACTATGGCTACACCTTC
cdr3_aa: CASSQDLRRDYGYTF

d_call: -
v_call: TRBV24-1
j_call: TRBJ2-3
clone_size: many
cdr3_nt: TGTGCCACCAGTGATCCCAGCTTGAATCGGGGGTCACGATTCGATACGCAGTATTTT
cdr3_aa: CATSDPSLNRGSRFDTQYF

d_call: -
v_call: TRBV7-2
j_call: TRBJ2-3
clone_size: -
cdr3_nt: TGTGCCAGCAGCTTAGTTAGGGGTGCCCCCCCAGATACGCAGTATTTT
cdr3_aa: CASSLVRGAPPDTQYF

d_call: -
v_call: TRBV5-1
j_call: TRBJ1-1
clone_size: many
cdr3_nt: TGCGCCAGCAGTCAAATCGACAACACTGAAGCTTTCTTT
cdr3_aa: CASSQIDNTEAFF

d_call: -
v_call: TRBV9
j_call: TRBJ2-3
clone_size: -
cdr3_nt: TGTGCCAGCAGCTTTCGGAGGGGCACAGATACGCAGTATTTT
cdr3_aa: CASSFRRGTDTQYF

d_call: -
v_call: TRBV9
j_call: TRBJ2-1
clone_size: few
cdr3_nt: TGTGCCAGCAGCTCTTCCCGGGGCGATGAGCAGTTCTTC
cdr3_aa: CASSSSRGDEQFF

d_call: -
v_call: TRBV29-1
j_call: TRBJ2-1
clone_size: -
cdr3_nt: TGCAGTATTACGAGGGGGGCCTACAATGAGCAGTTCTTC
cdr3_aa: CSITRGAYNEQFF

d_call: -
v_call: TRBV29-1
j_call: TRBJ2-7
clone_size: -
cdr3_nt: TGCAGCGTTGAAGACAGTAGCGGCGCCTACGAGCAGTACTTC
cdr3_aa: CSVEDSSGAYEQYF

d_call: -
v_call: TRBV5-1
j_call: TRBJ2-5
clone_size: few
cdr3_nt: TGCGCCAGCAGCTACTCCGGGGGCGACCAGGAGACCCAGTACTTC
cdr3_aa: CASSYSGGDQETQYF

d_call: -
v_call: TRBV2
j_call: TRBJ1-2
clone_size: many
cdr3_nt: TGTGCCAGCAGCGAGAAAAGGGGGACTCGAGGCTACACCTTC
cdr3_aa: CASSEKRGTRGYTF

d_call: TRBD1
v_call: TRBV5-1
j_call: TRBJ1-1
clone_size: few
cdr3_nt: TGCGCCAGCAGCTTGGACCCCGACAGGGGGCCGAACACTGAAGCTTTCTTT
cdr3_aa: CASSLDPDRGPNTEAFF

d_call: -
v_call: TRBV2
j_call: TRBJ2-1
clone_size: -
cdr3_nt: TGTGCCAGCAGTGAATGGCTAGCCCCCACGAATGAGCAGTTCTTC
cdr3_aa: CASSEWLAPTNEQFF

d_call: -
v_call: TRBV7-9
j_call: TRBJ1-2
clone_size: -
cdr3_nt: TGTGCCAGCAGCTTACTTCCGAGCCTCTCTCTCACCTTC
cdr3_aa: CASSLLPSLSLTF

d_call: -
v_call: TRBV18
j_call: TRBJ1-2
clone_size: -
cdr3_nt: TGTGCCAGCTCTTCGGGGGTGACAGAAGCTAACTATGGCTACACCTTC
cdr3_aa: CASSSGVTEANYGYTF

d_call: -
v_call: TRBV11-2
j_call: TRBJ1-6
clone_size: -
cdr3_nt: TGTGCCAGCAGCTTAGATGGGGCCCCAGGTTCACCCCTCCACTTT
cdr3_aa: CASSLDGAPGSPLHF

d_call: -
v_call: TRBV14
j_call: TRBJ2-7
clone_size: -
cdr3_nt: TGTGCCAGCAGCCAACGGGTAGCGGCCTACTACGAGCAGTACTTC
cdr3_aa: CASSQRVAAYYEQYF

d_call: -
v_call: TRBV5-5
j_call: TRBJ1-1
clone_size: -
cdr3_nt: TGTGCCAGCAGCCGGGCCCAGGGATGGAGCACTGAAGCTTTCTTT
cdr3_aa: CASSRAQGWSTEAFF

d_call: TRBD1
v_call: TRBV27
j_call: TRBJ2-7
clone_size: few
cdr3_nt: TGTGCCAGCAGGAGACAGGGGGTAAGTTACGAGCAGTACTTC
cdr3_aa: CASRRQGVSYEQYF

d_call: -
v_call: TRBV6-1
j_call: TRBJ2-3
clone_size: -
cdr3_nt: TGTGCCAGCGCCCCCGAGGGGGACCCCACAGATACGCAGTATTTT
cdr3_aa: CASAPEGDPTDTQYF

d_call: -
v_call: TRBV30
j_call: TRBJ2-3
clone_size: few
cdr3_nt: TGTGCCTGGAGTGTGAGTGTGGCTCCTAGCACAGATACGCAGTATTTT
cdr3_aa: CAWSVSVAPSTDTQYF

d_call: -
v_call: TRBV12-3/TRBV12-4
j_call: TRBJ1-1
clone_size: many
cdr3_nt: TGTGCCAGCAGTTTCGGACAGCGGGGCGCTGAAGCTTTCTTT
cdr3_aa: CASSFGQRGAEAFF

d_call: -
v_call: TRBV4-1
j_call: TRBJ2-1
clone_size: -
cdr3_nt: TGCGCCAGCAGCCAGAGGACAGACCTCGGGCAGTTCTTC
cdr3_aa: CASSQRTDLGQFF

d_call: TRBD2
v_call: TRBV11-2
j_call: TRBJ2-5
clone_size: few
cdr3_nt: TGTGCCAGCAGCTTAGATCGGTTTGGGACTAGCCTACAAGAGACCCAGTACTTC
cdr3_aa: CASSLDRFGTSLQETQYF

d_call: -
v_call: TRBV20-1
j_call: TRBJ2-7
clone_size: -
cdr3_nt: TGCAGTGCTAGAGTAACGGGACCCACCTACGAGCAGTACTTC
cdr3_aa: CSARVTGPTYEQYF

d_call: -
v_call: TRBV9
j_call: TRBJ2-3
clone_size: few
cdr3_nt: TGTGCCAGCAGCGTAGAGATCAGCGGGCTGTCCCCAGATACGCAGTATTTT
cdr3_aa: CASSVEISGLSPDTQYF

d_call: TRBD2
v_call: TRBV9
j_call: TRBJ2-5
clone_size: few
cdr3_nt: TGTGCCAGCAGCTCGACTAGCGGGGACGAGACCCAGTACTTC
cdr3_aa: CASSSTSGDETQYF

d_call: -
v_call: TRBV4-3
j_call: TRBJ2-2
clone_size: few
cdr3_nt: TGCGCCAGCAGCCCAAATAGGGGGAGACGGTCGGGGGAGCTGTTTTTT
cdr3_aa: CASSPNRGRRSGELFF

d_call: TRBD1
v_call: TRBV6-5
j_call: TRBJ2-7
clone_size: few
cdr3_nt: TGTGCCAGCAGGCGACAGGGGGGGGGTGAGCAGTACTTC
cdr3_aa: CASRRQGGGEQYF

d_call: -
v_call: TRBV9
j_call: TRBJ2-1
clone_size: few
cdr3_nt: TGTGCCAGCAGCGTAGGAGGAGACCCCATGGGGCAGTTCTTC
cdr3_aa: CASSVGGDPMGQFF

d_call: TRBD1
v_call: TRBV10-3
j_call: TRBJ1-5
clone_size: -
cdr3_nt: TGTGCCATCAGTGAGTCGGGGACAGGGAGGTTGGGCAATCAGCCCCAGCATTTT
cdr3_aa: CAISESGTGRLGNQPQHF

d_call: -
v_call: TRBV15
j_call: TRBJ2-1
clone_size: -
cdr3_nt: TGTGCCACCAGCGCTAGTTCGCCGGATGAGCAGTTCTTC
cdr3_aa: CATSASSPDEQFF

d_call: -
v_call: TRBV9
j_call: TRBJ2-5
clone_size: -
cdr3_nt: TGTGCCAGCAGCGCCCGGTCCGGGGGCGAAGAGACCCAGTACTTC
cdr3_aa: CASSARSGGEETQYF

d_call: -
v_call: TRBV6-5
j_call: TRBJ2-1
clone_size: few
cdr3_nt: TGTGCCAGCAGTCCGCGCCCTCCGGACCCCCTTTACCACAATGAGCAGTTCTTC
cdr3_aa: CASSPRPPDPLYHNEQFF

d_call: TRBD2
v_call: TRBV2
j_call: TRBJ2-5
clone_size: few
cdr3_nt: TGTGCCAGCAGTCATAGCGGGACCCGTCGAGGAGAAGAGACCCAGTACTTC
cdr3_aa: CASSHSGTRRGEETQYF

d_call: TRBD1
v_call: TRBV25-1
j_call: TRBJ2-5
clone_size: -
cdr3_nt: TGTGCCAGCAGATTACAGGGGGTAGAGACCCAGTACTTC
cdr3_aa: CASRLQGVETQYF

d_call: -
v_call: TRBV7-9
j_call: TRBJ2-1
clone_size: -
cdr3_nt: TGTGCCAGCAGCTTACGGGACCACTCCTACAATGAGCAGTTCTTC
cdr3_aa: CASSLRDHSYNEQFF

d_call: -
v_call: TRBV7-9
j_call: TRBJ1-1
clone_size: -
cdr3_nt: TGTGCCAGCAGCTTAGTTTCAGGAGGGACTGAAGCTTTCTTT
cdr3_aa: CASSLVSGGTEAFF

d_call: -
v_call: TRBV5-6
j_call: TRBJ1-1
clone_size: -
cdr3_nt: TGTGCCAGCAGCGTCGGACCGGAGACTTTCTTT
cdr3_aa: CASSVGPETFF

d_call: -
v_call: TRBV29-1
j_call: TRBJ2-7
clone_size: -
cdr3_nt: TGCAGCGTTGGTAACAGGGTTTACGAGCAGTACTTC
cdr3_aa: CSVGNRVYEQYF